This is a list of T cell receptor beta chains from one sample in a study of T cell changes during pregnancy in multiple sclerosis. TCRdb keeps only in-frame clones here, not all; method: immunoSEQ multiplex PCR. The table lists tens of thousands of clones, around 93% of them singletons. The sequences come from CD8+ T cells from peripheral blood mononuclear cells, collected in the second trimester of pregnancy. The receptors come from a female donor with multiple sclerosis, enrolled in a pregnancy study. Both conserved end residues are trimmed from each CDR3. Fields, in order: V gene, J gene, CDR3 protein.

TRBV27,.,ASSLARQGTYEQY
TRBV29-1,TRBJ2-7,SVEQEYEQY
TRBV9,TRBJ2-1,ASSVVTGYNEQF
TRBV7-9,TRBJ2-7,ASSSAGTGTPYEQY
TRBV11-3,TRBJ2-1,ASSLGASSGRADEQF
TRBV30,TRBJ1-3,AWSVGDSGNTIY
TRBV28,TRBJ1-1,ASSPRGEAF
TRBV5-4,TRBJ2-7,ASSPSGQGSYEQY
TRBV15,TRBJ1-6,ATSRLRSYNSPLH
TRBV14,TRBJ2-2,ASSPQGTGELF
TRBV19,TRBJ1-4,ASSPLPMRSEKLF
TRBV6-1,TRBJ2-3,ASSDTRLDTQY
TRBV5-4,TRBJ2-6,ASSRAGGRSGANVLT
TRBV27,TRBJ2-2,ASSAWGHGTGELF
TRBV27,TRBJ2-1,ASNRENHNEQF
TRBV7-6,TRBJ2-7,ASSFRDGTGSYEQY
TRBV2,TRBJ1-2,ASSEAPLSQSGYT
TRBV20-1,TRBJ2-1,SASTAWEQF
TRBV28,TRBJ2-2,ASRSGLANTGELF
TRBV6-6,TRBJ1-2,ASSYSAGDLYGYT
TRBV13,TRBJ1-3,ASSPGGNSGNTIY
TRBV5-1,TRBJ2-7,ASSRERGAGYEQY
TRBV27,TRBJ2-2,ASIQRTGAGGELF
TRBV5-5,TRBJ2-1,ASSLEGVAYNEQF
TRBV5-4,TRBJ1-2,ASIRGGLDYGYT
TRBV7-9,TRBJ2-1,ASSPTNGGLVNEQF
TRBV30,TRBJ2-5,AWGIGGNQETQY
TRBV27,TRBJ2-1,ASSFYARSSYNEQF
TRBV7-9,TRBJ1-1,ASSSRDRGTEAF
TRBV7-3,TRBJ2-1,ASSLLAGGMNEQF
TRBV5-6,TRBJ2-2,ASSLGQGAGELF
TRBV4-2,TRBJ1-2,ASSQEGAQYGYT
TRBV5-1,TRBJ2-7,ASSLAGTYEQY
TRBV27,TRBJ2-7,ASRPRGSSYEQY
TRBV9,TRBJ1-5,ASSVAHSRREDQPQH
TRBV27,TRBJ1-1,ASNNRGVNTEAF
TRBV7-7,TRBJ1-2,ASSSQGPDYGYT